A selection of T cell receptor beta chains follows, all from one sample in a study of long-term antiretroviral therapy in people with HIV. Generated by immunoSEQ multiplex PCR, the TCRdb table keeps only in-frame clones and is missing some. Of about 33,000 clones in the sample, about 95% are singletons; the top ten hold about 2.2%. The sample was unsorted PBMCs, taken around 6.6 years after starting antiretroviral therapy. The source is a young man with HIV. The CDR3 runs from the conserved cysteine through the conserved F or W.

v_call | cdr3_aa
TRBV5-6 | CASRLLGTGPQETQYF
TRBV6-6 | CASTISPGLNYGYTF
TRBV5-5 | CASSLGLIYSYEQYF
TRBV6-5 | CASSEAGGSEQYF
TRBV30 | CAWSPLAVSGEQFF
TRBV13 | CASSLGEDGYTF
TRBV7-9 | CASRPSDRTTLFF
TRBV6-5 | CASSYGPNTGELFF
TRBV7-9 | CASSWDSSGNYEQYF
TRBV7-2 | CASSDTTNTEAFF
TRBV29-1 | CSVAGTEHQESEKLFF
TRBV13 | CASSFLQGRGYTF
TRBV6-5 | CASTKGPDYEQYF
TRBV29-1 | CSIPGGGGYNEQFF
TRBV4-2 | CASSPALDTGDTQYF
TRBV19 | CASSLGLQRNTEAFF
TRBV7-9 | CASSIRGGQTSTDTQYF
TRBV2 | CASSADLGQGPYNEQFF
TRBV4-2 | CASSQEAGVYEQYF
TRBV7-7 | CASSLAFGSQETQYF
TRBV27 | CASSGALGYGYTF
TRBV4-1 | CASSQLGQGAGEKLFF
TRBV11-2 | CASSLGASESDTQYF
TRBV7-6 | CASSSSGGAVNEQFF
TRBV19 | CASRYLVGLTGERTEAFF
TRBV10-1 | CATGTSGNPSLVHEQYF
TRBV29-1 | CSVDIGYGYTF
TRBV9 | CASSVTGTGGGETQYF
TRBV5-6 | CASSLQRATGELFF
TRBV19 | CASSTMGYTF
TRBV7-8 | CASRGGGAGNEQFF
TRBV4-2 | CASSRGQRDEKLFF
TRBV4-2 | CASSQEEGGRSPLHF
TRBV19 | CASSIDETSQHF
TRBV6-1 | CASSEVGAGQYF
TRBV5-5 | CASSLVAPRQGGNYGYTF
TRBV7-8 | CASSWRDRPRNTEAFF
TRBV6-1 | CASSEWLVGQPQHF
TRBV6-5 | CASSFLESNEQYF
TRBV27 | CASSLWWGGNEQFF
TRBV4-1 | CASSNSYRAGNEQFF
TRBV11-2 | CASKRSGVAYEQYF
TRBV5-1 | CASRQGANTDTQYF
TRBV5-6 | CASSLDRGLGHEQYF
TRBV30 | CAWSSGTDTQYF
TRBV5-1 | CASSASLYEQYF
TRBV5-6 | CASSLASPGTEYF
TRBV4-1 | CASSRRAASGKLFF
TRBV27 | CASSFGGKETQYF
TRBV19 | CASSGPARPRAFF
TRBV4-1 | CASSQTVGGGQPQHF
TRBV19 | CASSLGLAGRNTGELFF
TRBV5-1 | CASRTHLNTGELFF
TRBV27 | CATSGGDIYTF
TRBV5-4 | CASSLDPSGGLYSTDTQYF